This T cell receptor (beta chain) was obtained from a study of shared clonotypes between healthy human individuals. Per the germline V gene, CDR1 is MGHRA and CDR2 is YSYEKL. The CDR3 runs 15 residues. V lost 3 bases, J lost 4 bases, and 7 bases stayed unmatched. Libraries were prepared by immunoSEQ multiplex PCR; TCRdb keeps only in-frame clonotypes and omits some of them. The sample has around 2,100,000 clones; about 95% are singletons. CD45RO-negative CD8 cells positively selected for CCR7 made up the naive population, which excluded terminally differentiated effector memory CD45RA+ cells. The TCR was taken from a man aged 18 to 29 in good health. The sample comprised naive CD8+ T cells sorted from blood. The chain uses TRBV4-1 and TRBJ2-7, with 9 bases that match TRBD2. The CDR3 protein is CASSQDGGGDYEQYF. The CDR3, as DNA: TGCGCCAGCAGCCAGGACGGCGGGGGGGATTACGAGCAGTACTTC.